The 2 T cell receptor beta chains below were found in one sample sequenced in a study of neurological immune-mediated disorders. TCRdb reprocessed the 5' RACE reads with MiXCR, giving one entry per CDR3 protein. Found here are about 62,000 distinct CDR3 sequences, roughly 4% of them singletons; the top ten hold more than 2%. What was sequenced was PBMCs. These receptors were obtained from a woman between 50 and 59 years old with multiple sclerosis.

At least ten counts were recorded for this clonotype. This chain connects TRBV29-1 to TRBJ2-5, with D possibly TRBD2 on 6 matching bases. The CDR3 totals 12 residues. V lost 3 bases and J 7 bases, leaving 12 bases between the germline ends. Germline V lookup: CDR1 SQVTM, CDR2 ANQGSEA. The CDR3 loop reads CSVDPLGGTQYF. DNA of the CDR3: TGCAGCGTTGATCCCTTGGGGGGGACCCAGTACTTC.

This chain links TRBV7-9 with TRBJ2-1, with D tentatively TRBD1 (5 bases). Germline V lookup: CDR1 SEHNR, CDR2 FQNEAQ (reference sequence). The CDR3 length is 14 residues. V was cut by 1 base and J by 7 bases, with 11 bases left in between. In DNA, the CDR3 is TGTGCCAGCAGCTTAGGAAAGGGGCGAAATGAGCAGTTCTTC. This sequence encodes CASSLGKGRNEQFF.